The rows below give T cell receptor beta chains drawn from one sample of a study of T cell responses to AZD1222 COVID-19 vaccine. The protocol was immunoSEQ multiplex PCR, while the TCRdb copy is restricted to in-frame clones and leaves out a portion. The sample holds around 120,000 clones; 92% are singletons and the top ten take about 1.2%. This specimen was peripheral blood, taken on day 0 of AZD1222 vaccination. These receptors came from an adult in good health. Each CDR3 is given without its conserved first and last residue. Each record gives: J gene, D gene, V gene, CDR3 protein. The D gene is left open where the match is weak.

>TRBJ2-3|-|TRBV6-5
ASSLPGTPGQY
>TRBJ2-7|-|TRBV4-3
ASSLTSNQPYEQY
>TRBJ1-6|-|TRBV19
ASSSQGPISSYNSPLH
>TRBJ2-5|TRBD2|TRBV7-7
ASSKTSGRWETQY
>TRBJ1-5|-|TRBV10-2
ASRDTSLSNQPQH
>TRBJ2-1|TRBD1|TRBV11-3
ASSRRTGDREF
>TRBJ1-3|-|TRBV6-5
ASSYSGLSGNTIY
>TRBJ2-1|TRBD2|TRBV7-2
ASSLARLAGGTYNEQF
>TRBJ2-3|-|TRBV27
ASRTGTDTQY
>TRBJ2-6|-|TRBV11-1
ASIQTQPGANVLT
>TRBJ2-3|-|TRBV7-6
ASSLVADTQY
>TRBJ2-7|-|TRBV28
ASSPLLGQTYEQY
>TRBJ1-2|-|TRBV27
ASGDGPTYGYT
>TRBJ2-3|TRBD2|TRBV7-3
ASSLEAGRTDTQY
>TRBJ1-2|TRBD1|TRBV18
ASSPDRAPYGYT
>TRBJ1-6|-|TRBV5-1
ASSLQRGDYNSPLH
>TRBJ1-4|TRBD1|TRBV28
ASSSLPGQGRGATNEKLF
>TRBJ2-3|-|TRBV7-3
ASSSPVGARGTDTQY
>TRBJ1-1|-|TRBV19
ASSPSRDTEAF
>TRBJ2-4|-|TRBV11-2
ASSPVGGAAKNIQY
>TRBJ2-5|TRBD2|TRBV7-2
ASSLGLAGGGKTQY
>TRBJ1-1|TRBD1|TRBV7-8
ASSVTGENTEAF
>TRBJ2-1|-|TRBV4-3
ASSQVADEQF
>TRBJ1-2|TRBD1|TRBV7-9
ASSPAGQAGGYT
>TRBJ2-2|-|TRBV29-1
SALLSTGELF
>TRBJ2-1|TRBD2|TRBV19
ASSISSGLAATNEQF
>TRBJ2-1|TRBD2|TRBV7-3
ASSLLAGVSNEQF
>TRBJ1-5|-|TRBV27
ASSLSGNQPQH
>TRBJ2-3|TRBD2|TRBV9
ASSARTSGPTDTQY
>TRBJ1-5|-|TRBV30
ACSSGYSNQPQH
>TRBJ1-1|-|TRBV28
ASSSRVGRYLAF
>TRBJ2-7|-|TRBV12-5
ASGPTSLGQLAADEQY
>TRBJ1-5|TRBD1|TRBV2
ASSGGQGASQPQH